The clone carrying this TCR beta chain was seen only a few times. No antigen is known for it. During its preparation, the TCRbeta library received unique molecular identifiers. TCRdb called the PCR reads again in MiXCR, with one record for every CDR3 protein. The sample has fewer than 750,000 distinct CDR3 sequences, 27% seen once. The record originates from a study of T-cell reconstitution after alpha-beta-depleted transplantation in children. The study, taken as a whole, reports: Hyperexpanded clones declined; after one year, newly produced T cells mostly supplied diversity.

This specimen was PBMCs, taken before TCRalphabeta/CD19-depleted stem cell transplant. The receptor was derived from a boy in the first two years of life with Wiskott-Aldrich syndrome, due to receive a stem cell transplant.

The CDR3 sequence is CSAPDYSSTDTQYF. DNA for the CDR3: TGCAGTGCACCGGACTACAGTTCCACAGATACGCAGTATTTT. J is TRBJ2-3 and V is TRBV20-1; TRBD2 might be the D (6 bases). The V end was cut by 6 bases, the J end by 2 bases, with 15 bases between. The germline CDR1 and CDR2 sequences are DFQATT and SNEGSKA (reference sequence). The CDR3 is made up of 14 amino acids.